This TCR beta chain was observed in a study of blood T cell repertoires in COVID-19. Whole-study context: Collection of acute and convalescent COVID-19 samples took place in the United States, Italy and Spain.

This clone was counted a few times. The germline CDR1 and CDR2 sequences are SGDLS and YYNGEE. This CDR3 has 13 residues. The junction had 10 bases not matched to a gene; V was cut back by 4 bases and J by 13 bases. Sequencing was performed with immunoSEQ multiplex PCR; in TCRdb, only in-frame clones are kept and a portion is missing. The table lists some 41,000 clones, roughly four fifths of them singletons. Material: peripheral blood. This TCR derives from a man aged 35 to 55 with active or convalescent COVID-19. The chain carries TRBV9 and TRBJ2-1; 8 bases match TRBD1. CDR3 nucleotide sequence: TGTGCCAGCAGCTACCGGACAGGGCTGGACCAGTTCTTC. Its translation is CASSYRTGLDQFF.